Below, one T cell receptor beta chain is given with its context. The target antigen is unknown. V lost 6 bases and J lost 7, with 10 bases in between. Germline V gene lookup returns CDR1 MRHNA and CDR2 SNTAGT. The CDR3 has 12 amino acids. Each PCR replicate from the sorted subsets contained around 0.2 ug DNA, which is some 32,000 T cell genomes. Clones were read by immunoSEQ multiplex PCR, and TCRdb kept only the in-frame ones, dropping some. Here the sample spans 300,000 to 350,000 clones, more than 60% being singletons. This sample was included in a study of shared clonotypes between healthy human individuals. General observations from the study: Among non-shared clonotypes, generation probabilities were lower than among those shared by all four donors.

The TCR was taken from a man aged 25 to 40 in good health. The specimen was memory CD4+ T cells sorted from blood. Subset meaning: CD45RA-negative fraction. The V call is TRBV6-4, the J call TRBJ2-1, with D possibly TRBD2 on 5 matching bases. The CDR3 bases are TGTGCCAGCAGCCTAACGGGGAATGAGCAGTTCTTC. Translated: CASSLTGNEQFF.